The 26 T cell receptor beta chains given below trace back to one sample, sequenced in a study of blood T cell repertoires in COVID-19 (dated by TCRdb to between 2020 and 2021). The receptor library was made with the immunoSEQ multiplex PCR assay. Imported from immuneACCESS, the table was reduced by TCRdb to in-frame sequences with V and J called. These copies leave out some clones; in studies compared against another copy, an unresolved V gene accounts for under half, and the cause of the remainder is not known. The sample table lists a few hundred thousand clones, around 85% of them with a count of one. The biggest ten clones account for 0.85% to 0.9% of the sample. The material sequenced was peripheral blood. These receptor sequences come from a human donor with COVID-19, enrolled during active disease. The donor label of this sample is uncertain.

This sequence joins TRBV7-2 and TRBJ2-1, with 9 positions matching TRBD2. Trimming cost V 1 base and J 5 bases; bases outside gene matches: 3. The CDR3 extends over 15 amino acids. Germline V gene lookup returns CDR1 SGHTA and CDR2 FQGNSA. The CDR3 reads CASSLGAGGHNEQFF. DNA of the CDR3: TGTGCCAGCAGCTTAGGAGCGGGAGGACACAATGAGCAGTTCTTC.

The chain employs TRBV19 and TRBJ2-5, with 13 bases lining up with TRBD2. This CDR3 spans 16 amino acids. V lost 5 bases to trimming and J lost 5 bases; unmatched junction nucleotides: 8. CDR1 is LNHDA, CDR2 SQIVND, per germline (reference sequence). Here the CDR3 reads CASSATGLAGRETQYF. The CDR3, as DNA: TGTGCCAGTAGTGCCACGGGACTAGCGGGACGGGAGACCCAGTACTTC.

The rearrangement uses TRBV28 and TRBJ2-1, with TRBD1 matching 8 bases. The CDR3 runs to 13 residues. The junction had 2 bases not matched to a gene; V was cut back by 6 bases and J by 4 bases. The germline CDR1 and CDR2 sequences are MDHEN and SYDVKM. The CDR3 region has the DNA TGTGCCAGCAGCAGGACAGGGTACAATGAGCAGTTCTTC. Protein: CASSRTGYNEQFF.

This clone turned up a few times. The CDR3 loop is CASIQNTGELFF. CDR3 sequence (DNA): TGTGCCAGCATACAGAACACCGGGGAGCTGTTTTTT. V gene TRBV6-6 combines with J gene TRBJ2-2; D gene ambiguous. The V end was cut by 7 bases, the J end by 1 base, with 4 bases between. In germline, CDR1 is MNHNY, CDR2 SVGAGI (reference sequence). CDR3 length: 12 amino acids.

Written as DNA, the CDR3 is TGTGCCAGCAGGCTAAGACTGGTAAACACTGAAGCTTTCTTT. This encodes CASRLRLVNTEAFF. The chain links TRBV6-5 to TRBJ1-1; D remains unclear. Trimming cost V 6 bases and J 2 bases, with 13 bases left between them. The CDR3 contains 14 residues. Germline loops: CDR1 MNHEY, CDR2 SVGAGI.

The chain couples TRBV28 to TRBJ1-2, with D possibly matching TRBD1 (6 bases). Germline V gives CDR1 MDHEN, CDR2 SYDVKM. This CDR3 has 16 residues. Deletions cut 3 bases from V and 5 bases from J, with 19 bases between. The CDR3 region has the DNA TGTGCCAGCAGTTTGCCCCTACAGGGCCCGGGGTATGGCTACACCTTC. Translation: CASSLPLQGPGYGYTF.

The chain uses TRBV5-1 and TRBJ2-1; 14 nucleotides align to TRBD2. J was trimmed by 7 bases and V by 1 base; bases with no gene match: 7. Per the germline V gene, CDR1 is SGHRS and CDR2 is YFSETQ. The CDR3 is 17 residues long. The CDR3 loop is CASSLMGLAGVLNEQFF. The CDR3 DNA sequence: TGCGCCAGCAGCTTGATGGGACTAGCGGGAGTCTTAAATGAGCAGTTCTTC.

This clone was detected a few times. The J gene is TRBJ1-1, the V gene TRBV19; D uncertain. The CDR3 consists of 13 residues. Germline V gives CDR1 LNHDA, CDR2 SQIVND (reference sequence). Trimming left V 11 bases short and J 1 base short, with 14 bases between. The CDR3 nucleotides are TGTGCCGGAGCTGTGAATGCGAACACTGAAGCTTTCTTT. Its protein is CAGAVNANTEAFF.

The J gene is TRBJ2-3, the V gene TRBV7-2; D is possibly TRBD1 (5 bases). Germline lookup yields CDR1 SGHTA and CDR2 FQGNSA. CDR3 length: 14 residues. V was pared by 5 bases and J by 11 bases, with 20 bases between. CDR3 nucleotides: TGTGCCAGCAGCCAAGGTTCGGGTGGGGCCGAGCAGTATTTT. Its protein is CASSQGSGGAEQYF.

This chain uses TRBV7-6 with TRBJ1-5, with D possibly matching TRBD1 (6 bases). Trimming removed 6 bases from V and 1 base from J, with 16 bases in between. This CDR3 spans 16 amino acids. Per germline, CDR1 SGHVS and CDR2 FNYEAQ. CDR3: CASSRGGQISNQPQHF. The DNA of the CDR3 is TGTGCCAGCAGTAGGGGGGGGCAGATCAGCAATCAGCCCCAGCATTTT.

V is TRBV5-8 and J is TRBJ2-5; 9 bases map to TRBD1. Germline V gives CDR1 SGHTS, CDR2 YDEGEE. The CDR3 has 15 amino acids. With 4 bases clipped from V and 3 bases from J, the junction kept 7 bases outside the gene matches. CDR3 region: CASSRRDRAKETQYF. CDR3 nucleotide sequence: TGTGCCAGCAGCCGGAGGGACAGGGCTAAAGAGACCCAGTACTTC.

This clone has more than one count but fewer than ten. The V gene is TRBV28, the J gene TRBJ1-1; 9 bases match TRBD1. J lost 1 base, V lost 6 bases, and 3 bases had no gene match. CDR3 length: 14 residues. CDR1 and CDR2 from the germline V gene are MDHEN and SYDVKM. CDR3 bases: TGTGCCAGCAGCAAGACAGGGGGGAACACTGAAGCTTTCTTT. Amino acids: CASSKTGGNTEAFF.

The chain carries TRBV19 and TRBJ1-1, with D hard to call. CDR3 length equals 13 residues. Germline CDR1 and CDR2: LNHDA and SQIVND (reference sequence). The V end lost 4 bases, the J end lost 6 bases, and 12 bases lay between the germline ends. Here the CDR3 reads CASSTARGAEAFF. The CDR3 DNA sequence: TGTGCCAGTAGTACGGCTCGCGGCGCTGAAGCTTTCTTT.

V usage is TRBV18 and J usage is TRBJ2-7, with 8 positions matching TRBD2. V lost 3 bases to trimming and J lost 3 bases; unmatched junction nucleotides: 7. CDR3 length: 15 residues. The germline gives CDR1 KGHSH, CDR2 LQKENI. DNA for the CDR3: TGTGCCAGCTCACCTTATCAACTAGCGGACTACGAGCAGTACTTC. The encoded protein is CASSPYQLADYEQYF.

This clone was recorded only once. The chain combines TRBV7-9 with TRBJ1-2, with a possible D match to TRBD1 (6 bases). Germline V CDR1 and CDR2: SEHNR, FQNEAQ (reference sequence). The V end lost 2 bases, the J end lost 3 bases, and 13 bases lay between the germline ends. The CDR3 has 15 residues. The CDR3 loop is CASSLNRAGDYGYTF. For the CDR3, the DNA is TGTGCCAGCAGCTTAAACAGGGCAGGTGACTATGGCTACACCTTC.

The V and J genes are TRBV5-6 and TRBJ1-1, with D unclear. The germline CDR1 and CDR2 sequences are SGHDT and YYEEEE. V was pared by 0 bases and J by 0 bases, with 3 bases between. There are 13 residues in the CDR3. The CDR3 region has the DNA TGTGCCAGCAGCTTGGGTATGAACACTGAAGCTTTCTTT. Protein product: CASSLGMNTEAFF.

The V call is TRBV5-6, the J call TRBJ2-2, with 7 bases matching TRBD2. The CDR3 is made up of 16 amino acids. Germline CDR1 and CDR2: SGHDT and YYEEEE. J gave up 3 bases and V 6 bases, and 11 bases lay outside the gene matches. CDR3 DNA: TGTGCCAGCACCTATATCCTAGCGGACCACACCGGGGAGCTGTTTTTT. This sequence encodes CASTYILADHTGELFF.

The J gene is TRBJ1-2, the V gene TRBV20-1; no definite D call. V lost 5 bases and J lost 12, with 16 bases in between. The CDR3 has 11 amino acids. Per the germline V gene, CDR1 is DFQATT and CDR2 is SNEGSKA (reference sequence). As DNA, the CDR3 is TGCAGTGCTGTCAGGCCCTTCTGGAACACCTTC. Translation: CSAVRPFWNTF.

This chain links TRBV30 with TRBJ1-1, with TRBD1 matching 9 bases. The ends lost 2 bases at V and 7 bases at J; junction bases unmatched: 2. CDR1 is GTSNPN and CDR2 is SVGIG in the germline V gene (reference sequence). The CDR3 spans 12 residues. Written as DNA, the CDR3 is TGTGCCTGGAGTACGGACAGGGGTGAAGCTTTCTTT. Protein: CAWSTDRGEAFF.

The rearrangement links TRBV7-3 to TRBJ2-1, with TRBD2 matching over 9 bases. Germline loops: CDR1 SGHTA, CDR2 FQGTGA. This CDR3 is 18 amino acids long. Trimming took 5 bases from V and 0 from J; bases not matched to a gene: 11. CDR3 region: CASSRSAGGPFSYNEQFF. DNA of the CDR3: TGTGCCAGCAGCCGAAGCGCGGGAGGGCCCTTCTCCTACAATGAGCAGTTCTTC. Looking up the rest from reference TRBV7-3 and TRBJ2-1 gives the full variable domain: GAGVSQTPSNKVTEKGKYVELRCDPISGHTALYWYRQSLGQGPEFLIYFQGTGAADDSGLPNDRFFAVRPEGSVSTLKIQRTERGDSAVYLCASSRSAGGPFSYNEQFFGPGTRLTVL.

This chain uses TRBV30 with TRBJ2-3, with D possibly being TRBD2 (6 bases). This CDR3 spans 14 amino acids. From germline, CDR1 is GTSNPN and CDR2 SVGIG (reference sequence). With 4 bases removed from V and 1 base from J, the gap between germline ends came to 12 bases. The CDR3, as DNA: TGTGCCTGGATGGAGGGGCGTCGCACAGATACGCAGTATTTT. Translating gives CAWMEGRRTDTQYF.

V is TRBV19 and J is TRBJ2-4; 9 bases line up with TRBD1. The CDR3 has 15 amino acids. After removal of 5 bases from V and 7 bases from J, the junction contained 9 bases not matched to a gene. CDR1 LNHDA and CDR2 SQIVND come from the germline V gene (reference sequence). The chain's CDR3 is CASSLRTGEWNIQYF. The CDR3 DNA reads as TGTGCCAGTAGTCTACGGACAGGGGAGTGGAACATTCAGTACTTC.

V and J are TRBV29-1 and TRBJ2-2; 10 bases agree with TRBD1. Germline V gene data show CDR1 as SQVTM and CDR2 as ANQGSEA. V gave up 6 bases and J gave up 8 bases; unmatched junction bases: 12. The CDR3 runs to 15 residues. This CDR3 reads CSVAPGQGPRGELFF. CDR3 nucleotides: TGCAGCGTGGCTCCGGGACAGGGGCCTCGGGGGGAGCTGTTTTTT.

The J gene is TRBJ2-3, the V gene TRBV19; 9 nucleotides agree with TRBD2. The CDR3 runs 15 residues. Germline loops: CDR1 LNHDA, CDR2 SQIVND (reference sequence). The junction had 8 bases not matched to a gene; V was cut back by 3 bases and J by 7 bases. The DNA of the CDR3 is TGTGCCAGTAGTATGGGCAAGCGGGAGGTGCATACGCAGTATTTT. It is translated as CASSMGKREVHTQYF.

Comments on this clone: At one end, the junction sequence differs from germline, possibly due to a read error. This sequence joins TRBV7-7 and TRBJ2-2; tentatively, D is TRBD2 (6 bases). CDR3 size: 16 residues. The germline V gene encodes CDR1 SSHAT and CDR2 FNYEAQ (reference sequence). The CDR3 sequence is CASSLAVGAASGELFF. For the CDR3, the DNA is TGTGCTAGCAGCTTAGCGGTAGGGGCCGCATCAGGGGAGCTGTTTTTT.

CDR3 sequence reads: CASSLEPANYGYTF. The CDR3 DNA reads TGTGCCAGCAGCTTGGAGCCCGCTAACTATGGCTACACCTTC. V usage is TRBV5-6 and J usage is TRBJ1-2; no clear D. Germline CDR1 SGHDT, CDR2 YYEEEE. The CDR3 is 14 amino acids. Trimming removed 0 bases from V and 0 bases from J, with 6 bases in between.